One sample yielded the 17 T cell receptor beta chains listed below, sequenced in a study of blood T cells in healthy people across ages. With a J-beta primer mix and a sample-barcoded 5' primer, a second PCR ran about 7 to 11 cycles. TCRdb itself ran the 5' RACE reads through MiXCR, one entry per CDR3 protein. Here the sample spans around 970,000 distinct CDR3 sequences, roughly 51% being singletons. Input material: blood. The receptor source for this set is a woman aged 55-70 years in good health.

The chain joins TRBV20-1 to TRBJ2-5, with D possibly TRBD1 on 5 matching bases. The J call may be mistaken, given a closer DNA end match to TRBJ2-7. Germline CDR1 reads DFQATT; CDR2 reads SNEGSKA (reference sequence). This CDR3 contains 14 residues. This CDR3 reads CSAHPEDIPYEQYF. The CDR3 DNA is TGCAGTGCTCACCCCGAGGACATCCCCTACGAGCAGTACTTC.

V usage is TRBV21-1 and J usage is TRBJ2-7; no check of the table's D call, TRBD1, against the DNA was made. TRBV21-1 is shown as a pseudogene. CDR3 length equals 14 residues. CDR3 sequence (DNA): TGTGCCAGCAAGGGACATCTTCCCTCCTACGAGCAGTACTTC. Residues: CASKGHLPSYEQYF.

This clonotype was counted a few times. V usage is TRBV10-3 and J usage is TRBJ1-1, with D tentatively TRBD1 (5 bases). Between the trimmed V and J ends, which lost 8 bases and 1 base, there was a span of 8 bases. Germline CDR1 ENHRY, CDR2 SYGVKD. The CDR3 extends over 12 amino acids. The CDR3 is CAIRGRNTEAFF. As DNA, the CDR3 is TGTGCCATCCGGGGGAGGAACACTGAAGCTTTCTTT.

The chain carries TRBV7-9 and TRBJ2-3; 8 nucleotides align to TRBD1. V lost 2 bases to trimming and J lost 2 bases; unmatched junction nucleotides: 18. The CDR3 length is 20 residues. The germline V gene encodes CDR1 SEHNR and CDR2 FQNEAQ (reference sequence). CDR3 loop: CASSLSQKDRVEGHTDTQYF. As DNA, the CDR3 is TGTGCCAGCAGCTTATCACAGAAGGACAGGGTTGAGGGACACACAGATACGCAGTATTTT.

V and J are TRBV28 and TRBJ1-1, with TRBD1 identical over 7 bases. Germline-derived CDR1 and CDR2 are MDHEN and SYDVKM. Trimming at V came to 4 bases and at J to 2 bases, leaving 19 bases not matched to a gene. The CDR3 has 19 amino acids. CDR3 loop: CASSSPHRQGRWFNTEAFF. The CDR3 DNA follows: TGTGCCAGCAGTTCGCCCCACCGACAGGGCAGATGGTTTAACACTGAAGCTTTCTTT.

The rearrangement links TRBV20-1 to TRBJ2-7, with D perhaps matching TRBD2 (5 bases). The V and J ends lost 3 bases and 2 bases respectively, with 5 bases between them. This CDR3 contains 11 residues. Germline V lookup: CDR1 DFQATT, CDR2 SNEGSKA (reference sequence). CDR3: CSASGTYEQYF. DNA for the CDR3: TGCAGTGCTAGCGGGACCTACGAGCAGTACTTC.

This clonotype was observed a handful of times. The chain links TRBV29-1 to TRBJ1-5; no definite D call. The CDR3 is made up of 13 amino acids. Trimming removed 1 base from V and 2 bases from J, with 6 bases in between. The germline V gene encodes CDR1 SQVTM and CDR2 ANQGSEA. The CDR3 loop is CSVEVVRNQPQHF. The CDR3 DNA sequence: TGCAGCGTTGAAGTGGTGCGCAATCAGCCCCAGCATTTT.

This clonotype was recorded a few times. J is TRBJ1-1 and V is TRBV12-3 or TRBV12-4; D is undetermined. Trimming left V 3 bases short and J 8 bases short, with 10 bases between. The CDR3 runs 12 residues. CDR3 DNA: TGTGCCAGCAGTTTCGAGTCAACGGAAGCTTTCTTT. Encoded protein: CASSFESTEAFF.

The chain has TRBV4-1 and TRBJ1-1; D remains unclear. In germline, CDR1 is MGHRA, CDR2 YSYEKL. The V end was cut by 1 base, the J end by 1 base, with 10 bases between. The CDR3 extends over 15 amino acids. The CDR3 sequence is CASSQGFGGNTEAFF. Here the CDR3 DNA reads TGCGCCAGCAGCCAAGGATTTGGCGGGAACACTGAAGCTTTCTTT.

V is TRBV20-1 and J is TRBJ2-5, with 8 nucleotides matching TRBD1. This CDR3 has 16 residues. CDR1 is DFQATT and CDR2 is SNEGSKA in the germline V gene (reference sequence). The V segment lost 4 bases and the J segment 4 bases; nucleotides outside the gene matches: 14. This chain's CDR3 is CSATRSTGATGETQYF. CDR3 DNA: TGCAGTGCTACCCGCTCGACAGGGGCCACAGGAGAGACCCAGTACTTC.

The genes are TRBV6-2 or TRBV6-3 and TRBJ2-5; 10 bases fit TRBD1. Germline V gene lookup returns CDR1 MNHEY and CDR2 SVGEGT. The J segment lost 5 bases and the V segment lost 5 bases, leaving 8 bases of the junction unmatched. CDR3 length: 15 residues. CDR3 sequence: CASSPGTGAEETQYF. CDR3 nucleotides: TGTGCCAGCAGTCCGGGGACAGGGGCAGAGGAGACCCAGTACTTC.

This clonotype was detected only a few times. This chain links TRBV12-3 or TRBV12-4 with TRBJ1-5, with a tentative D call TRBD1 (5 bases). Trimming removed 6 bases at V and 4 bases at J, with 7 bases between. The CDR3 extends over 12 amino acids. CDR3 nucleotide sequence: TGTGCCAGCAGGACAGTAAATCAGCCCCAGCATTTT. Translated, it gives CASRTVNQPQHF.

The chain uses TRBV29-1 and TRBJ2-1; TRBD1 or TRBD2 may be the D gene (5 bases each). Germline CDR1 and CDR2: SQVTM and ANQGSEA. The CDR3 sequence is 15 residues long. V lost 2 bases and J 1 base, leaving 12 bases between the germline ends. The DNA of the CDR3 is TGCAGCGTTGAATCTGGGACCCTTTCCTACAATGAGCAGTTCTTC. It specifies CSVESGTLSYNEQFF.

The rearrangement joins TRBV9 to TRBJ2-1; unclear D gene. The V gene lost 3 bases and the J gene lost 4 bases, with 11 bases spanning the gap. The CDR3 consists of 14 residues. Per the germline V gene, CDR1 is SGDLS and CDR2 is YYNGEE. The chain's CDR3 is CASSALGGYNEQFF. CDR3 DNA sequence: TGTGCCAGCAGCGCCCTTGGTGGATACAATGAGCAGTTCTTC.

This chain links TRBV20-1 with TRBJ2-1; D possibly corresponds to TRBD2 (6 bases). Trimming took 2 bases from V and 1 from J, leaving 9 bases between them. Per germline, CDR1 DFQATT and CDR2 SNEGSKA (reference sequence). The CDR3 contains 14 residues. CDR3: CSARSGTSYNEQFF. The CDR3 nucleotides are TGCAGTGCTAGATCCGGGACTTCCTACAATGAGCAGTTCTTC.

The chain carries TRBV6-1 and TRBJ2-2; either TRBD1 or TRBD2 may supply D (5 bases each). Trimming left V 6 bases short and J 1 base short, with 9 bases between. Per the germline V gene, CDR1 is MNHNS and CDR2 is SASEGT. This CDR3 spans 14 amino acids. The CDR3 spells CASSRDQNTGELFF. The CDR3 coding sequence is TGTGCCAGCAGCCGGGACCAGAACACCGGGGAGCTGTTTTTT.

CDR3 nucleotides: TGCAGTGCACGATCCGGGACTAGCGGGAGGAACAATGAGCAGTTCTTC. Protein: CSARSGTSGRNNEQFF. The rearrangement uses TRBV20-1 and TRBJ2-1; 15 bases agree with TRBD2. V was pared by 6 bases and J by 5 bases, with 8 bases of the junction left unmatched. The CDR3 spans 16 residues. Germline CDR1 and CDR2: DFQATT and SNEGSKA (reference sequence).